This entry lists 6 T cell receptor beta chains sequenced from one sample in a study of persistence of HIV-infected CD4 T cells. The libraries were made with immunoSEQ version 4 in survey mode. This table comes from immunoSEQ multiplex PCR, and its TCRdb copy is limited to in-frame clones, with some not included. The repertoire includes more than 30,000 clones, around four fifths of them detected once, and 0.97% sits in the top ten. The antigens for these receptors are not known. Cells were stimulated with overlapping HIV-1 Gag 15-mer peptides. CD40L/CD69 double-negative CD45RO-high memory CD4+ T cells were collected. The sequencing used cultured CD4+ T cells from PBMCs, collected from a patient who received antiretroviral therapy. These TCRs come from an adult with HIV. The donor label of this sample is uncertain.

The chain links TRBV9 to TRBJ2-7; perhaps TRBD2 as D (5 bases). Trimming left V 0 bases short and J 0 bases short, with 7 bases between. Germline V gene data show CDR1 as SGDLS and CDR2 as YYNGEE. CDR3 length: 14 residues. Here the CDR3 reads CASSVGGNSYEQYF. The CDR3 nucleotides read TGTGCCAGCAGCGTAGGAGGGAACTCCTACGAGCAGTACTTC.

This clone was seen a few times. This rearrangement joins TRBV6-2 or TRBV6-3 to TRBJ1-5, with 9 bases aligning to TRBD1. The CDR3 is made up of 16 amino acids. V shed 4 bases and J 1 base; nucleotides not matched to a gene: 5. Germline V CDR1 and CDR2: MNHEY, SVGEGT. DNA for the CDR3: TGTGCCAGCAGTTCGTACGACAGGGGGAGCAATCAGCCCCAGCATTTT. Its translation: CASSSYDRGSNQPQHF.

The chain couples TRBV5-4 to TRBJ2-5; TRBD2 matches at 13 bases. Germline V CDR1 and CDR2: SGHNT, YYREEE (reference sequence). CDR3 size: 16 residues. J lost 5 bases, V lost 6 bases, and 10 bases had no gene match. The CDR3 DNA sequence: TGTGCCAGCACCCAGTCACTAGCGGGGGGGGTGGAGACCCAGTACTTC. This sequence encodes CASTQSLAGGVETQYF. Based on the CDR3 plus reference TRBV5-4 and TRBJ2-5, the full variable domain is ETGVTQSPTHLIKTRGQQVTLRCSSQSGHNTVSWYQQALGQGPQFIFQYYREEENGRGNFPPRFSGLQFPNYSSELNVNALELDDSALYLCASTQSLAGGVETQYFGPGTRLLVL.

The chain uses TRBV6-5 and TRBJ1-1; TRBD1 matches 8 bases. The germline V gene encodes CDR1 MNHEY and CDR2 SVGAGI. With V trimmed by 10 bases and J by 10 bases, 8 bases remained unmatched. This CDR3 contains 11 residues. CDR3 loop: CATTDRVAAFF. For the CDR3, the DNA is TGTGCCACCACGGACAGGGTGGCAGCTTTCTTT.

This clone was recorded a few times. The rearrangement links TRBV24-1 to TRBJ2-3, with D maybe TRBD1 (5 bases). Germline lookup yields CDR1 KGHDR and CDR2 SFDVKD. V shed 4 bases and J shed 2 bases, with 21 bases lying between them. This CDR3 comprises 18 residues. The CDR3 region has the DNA TGTGCCACCAGTGACCCTTCGGCCCCCAAGGGGAACACAGATACGCAGTATTTT. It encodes CATSDPSAPKGNTDTQYF.

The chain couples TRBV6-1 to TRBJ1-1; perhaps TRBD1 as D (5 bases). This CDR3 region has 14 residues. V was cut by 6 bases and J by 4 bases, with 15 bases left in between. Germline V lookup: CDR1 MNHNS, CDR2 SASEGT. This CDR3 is CASRPPGEGTEAFF. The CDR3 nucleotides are TGTGCCAGCAGACCGCCGGGGGAAGGCACTGAAGCTTTCTTT.